This TCR beta chain is drawn from a study of T cell clonality in common variable immunodeficiency. Study outcomes and limitations: In common variable immunodeficiency, TCR beta chains reportedly carried fewer deletions and N-nucleotide insertions. TCRbeta clonality was increased in CVID versus healthy controls.

The CDR3 is 15 residues long. V lost 4 bases to trimming and J lost 6 bases; unmatched junction nucleotides: 4. CDR1 MNHEY and CDR2 SVGEGT come from the germline V gene. Equal genomic DNA amounts from CVID and control samples were sequenced. Assay used: immunoSEQ multiplex PCR; TCRdb lists only in-frame clones, some missing. Sampling found more than 20,000 clones, none seen once. At least ten counts were recorded for this clone. The antigen remains undetermined. The read terminates 3 residues before the CDR3 end, so the remaining end is supplied by the germline J gene. This sample also contains other DNA sequences that code for the same CDR3. Blood came from CVID subjects not ill and not taking immunomodulatory or immunosuppressive medication. Blood samples were heparinized, about 4.5 to 9 ml per donor.

The sequence was collected from a human donor with common variable immunodeficiency. The chain is built from TRBV6-2 or TRBV6-3 and TRBJ1-5; TRBD1 matches at 12 bases. The source material was peripheral blood mononuclear cells. The CDR3 DNA, read in part, is TGTGCCAGCAGTTTCGGGACAGGGGGCGGTCAGCCC. Encoded protein: CASSFGTGGGQP. The entire CDR3 protein reads CASSFGTGGGQPQHF.